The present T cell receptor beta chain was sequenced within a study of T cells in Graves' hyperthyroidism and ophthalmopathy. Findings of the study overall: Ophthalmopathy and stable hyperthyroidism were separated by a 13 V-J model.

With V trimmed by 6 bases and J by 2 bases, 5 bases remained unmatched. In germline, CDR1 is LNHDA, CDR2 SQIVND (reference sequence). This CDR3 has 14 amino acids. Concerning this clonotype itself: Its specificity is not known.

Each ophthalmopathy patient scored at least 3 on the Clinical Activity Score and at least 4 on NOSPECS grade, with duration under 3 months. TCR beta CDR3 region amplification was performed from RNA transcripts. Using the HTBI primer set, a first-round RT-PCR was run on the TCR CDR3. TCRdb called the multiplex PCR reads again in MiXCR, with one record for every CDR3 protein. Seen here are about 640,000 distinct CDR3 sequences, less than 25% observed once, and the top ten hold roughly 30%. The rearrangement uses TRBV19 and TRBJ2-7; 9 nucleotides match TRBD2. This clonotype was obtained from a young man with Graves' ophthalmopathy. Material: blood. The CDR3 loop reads CASSATSGAYEQYF. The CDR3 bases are TGTGCCAGTAGCGCGACTAGCGGAGCCTACGAGCAGTACTTC.